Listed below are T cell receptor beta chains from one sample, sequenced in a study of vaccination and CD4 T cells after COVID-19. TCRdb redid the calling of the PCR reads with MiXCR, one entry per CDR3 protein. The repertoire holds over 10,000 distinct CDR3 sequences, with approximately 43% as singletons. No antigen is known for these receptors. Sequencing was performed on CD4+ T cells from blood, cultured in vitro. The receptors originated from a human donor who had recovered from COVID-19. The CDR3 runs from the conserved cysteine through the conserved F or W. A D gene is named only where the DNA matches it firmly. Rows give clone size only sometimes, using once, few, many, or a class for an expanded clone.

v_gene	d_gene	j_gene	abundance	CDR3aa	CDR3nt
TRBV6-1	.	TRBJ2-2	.	CASSERRTNTGELFF	TGTGCCAGCAGTGAAAGGCGGACGAACACCGGGGAGCTGTTTTTT
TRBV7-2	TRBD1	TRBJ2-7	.	CASSLSKRGQGGYEQYF	TGTGCCAGCAGCTTATCCAAGAGGGGACAGGGAGGCTACGAGCAGTACTTC
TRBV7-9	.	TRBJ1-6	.	CASSLELENSPLHF	TGTGCCAGCAGCTTAGAACTGGAAAATTCACCCCTCCACTTT
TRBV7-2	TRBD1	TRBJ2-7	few	CASSGRDRLADEQYF	TGTGCCAGCAGCGGTAGGGACAGGTTGGCGGACGAGCAGTACTTC
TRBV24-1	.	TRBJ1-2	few	CATSDRVGFGGYTF	TGTGCCACCAGTGATCGAGTAGGGTTCGGTGGCTACACCTTC
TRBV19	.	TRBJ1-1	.	CASREVVGAGPLMNTEAFF	TGTGCCAGTAGGGAGGTCGTAGGGGCAGGGCCGCTTATGAACACTGAAGCTTTCTTT
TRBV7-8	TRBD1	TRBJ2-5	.	CASSSNRGLRQETQYF	TGTGCCAGCAGCTCAAACAGGGGGTTGCGACAAGAGACCCAGTACTTC
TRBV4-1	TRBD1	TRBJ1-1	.	CASSQKDRDTEAFF	TGCGCCAGCAGCCAAAAGGACAGGGACACTGAAGCTTTCTTT
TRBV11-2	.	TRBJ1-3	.	CASREGQGSGNTIYF	TGTGCCAGCAGGGAAGGTCAGGGCTCTGGAAACACCATATATTTT
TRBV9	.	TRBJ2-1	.	CASSVERTRGNEQFF	TGTGCCAGCAGCGTAGAACGTACACGGGGAAATGAGCAGTTCTTC
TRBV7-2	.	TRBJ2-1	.	CASSLGLNNEQFF	TGTGCCAGCAGCTTGGGACTCAACAATGAGCAGTTCTTC
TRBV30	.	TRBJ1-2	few	CAWSVGLGNGYTF	TGTGCCTGGAGTGTAGGCCTCGGGAATGGCTACACCTTC
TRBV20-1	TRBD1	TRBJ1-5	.	CSARGGQGGQPQHF	TGCAGTGCTAGAGGCGGACAGGGCGGTCAGCCCCAGCATTTT
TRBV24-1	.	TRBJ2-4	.	CATSEGPGNIQYF	TGTGCCACCAGTGAAGGGCCAGGAAACATTCAGTACTTC
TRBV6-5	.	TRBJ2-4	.	CASSYSPLGAKNIQYF	TGTGCCAGCAGTTACTCTCCTCTGGGGGCCAAAAACATTCAGTACTTC
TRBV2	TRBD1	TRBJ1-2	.	CASSEQGRGSNGYTF	TGTGCCAGCAGTGAACAGGGCAGGGGGTCGAATGGCTACACCTTC
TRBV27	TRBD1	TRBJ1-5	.	CASSFEGQGNQPQHF	TGTGCCAGCAGTTTCGAAGGACAGGGTAATCAGCCCCAGCATTTT
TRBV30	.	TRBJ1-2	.	CAWSKAQASGYTF	TGTGCCTGGAGTAAGGCCCAGGCTAGTGGCTACACCTTC
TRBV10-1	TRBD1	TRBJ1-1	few	CASSESHRGRGTEAFF	TGCGCCAGCAGTGAGTCACACAGGGGGCGCGGAACTGAAGCTTTCTTT
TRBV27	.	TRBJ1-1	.	CASSLGRNTEAFF	TGTGCCAGCAGTTTGGGACGGAACACTGAAGCTTTCTTT
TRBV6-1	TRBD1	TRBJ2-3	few	CASSHTPGQGTDTQYF	TGTGCCAGCAGCCACACCCCGGGACAGGGCACAGATACGCAGTATTTT
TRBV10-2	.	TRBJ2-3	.	CASRLGHLTDTQYF	TGCGCCAGCAGATTGGGCCACCTCACAGATACGCAGTATTTT
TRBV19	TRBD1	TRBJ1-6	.	CASSRPQGQGGSPLHF	TGTGCCAGTAGTCGACCCCAGGGACAGGGAGGATCACCCCTCCACTTT
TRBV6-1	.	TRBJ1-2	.	CASSEGPANYGYTF	TGTGCCAGCAGTGAAGGGCCAGCCAACTATGGCTACACCTTC
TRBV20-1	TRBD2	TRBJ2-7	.	CSAKRPQKTRLAAKSSYEQYF	TGCAGTGCCAAGAGACCGCAAAAGACGAGACTAGCGGCAAAAAGCTCCTACGAGCAGTACTTC
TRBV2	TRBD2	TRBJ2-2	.	CASSYLAVGSTGELFF	TGTGCCAGCAGTTACCTAGCGGTCGGCAGCACCGGGGAGCTGTTTTTT
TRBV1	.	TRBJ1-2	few	CTSSQVHTYGYTF	TGCACCAGCAGCCAGGTGCACACCTATGGCTACACCTTC
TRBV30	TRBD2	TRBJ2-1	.	CAWSKGLAGGDEQFF	TGTGCCTGGAGTAAGGGACTAGCGGGAGGGGATGAGCAGTTCTTC
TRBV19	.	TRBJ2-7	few	CASSTRDGSYEQYF	TGTGCCAGTAGTACCCGGGACGGCTCCTACGAGCAGTACTTC
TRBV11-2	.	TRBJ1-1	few	CASSSRGNTEAFF	TGTGCCAGCAGCTCGCGGGGGAACACTGAAGCTTTCTTT
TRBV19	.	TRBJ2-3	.	CASSRAGGTDTQYF	TGTGCCAGTAGTAGGGCAGGGGGGACAGATACGCAGTATTTT
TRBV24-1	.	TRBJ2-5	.	CATSDLDFGGYETQYF	TGTGCCACCAGTGATTTGGACTTCGGAGGTTACGAGACCCAGTACTTC
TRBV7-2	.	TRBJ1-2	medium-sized	CASSPGPEEYGYTF	TGTGCCAGCAGCCCTGGGCCAGAGGAATATGGCTACACCTTC
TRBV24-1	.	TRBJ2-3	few	CATSDPPVDTQYF	TGTGCCACCAGTGACCCCCCGGTGGATACGCAGTATTTT
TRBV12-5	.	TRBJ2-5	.	CASGFNGRKETQYF	TGTGCTAGTGGTTTCAACGGCAGGAAAGAGACCCAGTACTTC
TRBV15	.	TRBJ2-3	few	CATSIWATDTQYF	TGTGCCACCAGCATATGGGCCACAGATACGCAGTATTTT
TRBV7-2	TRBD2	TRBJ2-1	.	CASSFIAGETNEQFF	TGTGCCAGCAGTTTTATAGCGGGGGAGACCAATGAGCAGTTCTTC
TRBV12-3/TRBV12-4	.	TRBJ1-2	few	CASRETIGNYGYTF	TGTGCCAGCAGGGAGACGATTGGGAACTATGGCTACACCTTC
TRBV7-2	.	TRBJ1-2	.	CASSRGPQGEGGYTF	TGTGCCAGCAGCCGCGGCCCCCAAGGGGAAGGGGGCTACACCTTC
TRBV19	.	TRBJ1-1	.	CASSEQGNTEAFF	TGTGCCAGTAGTGAACAGGGTAACACTGAAGCTTTCTTT
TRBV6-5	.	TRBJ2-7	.	CASSYKGQDYEQYF	TGTGCCAGCAGTTACAAAGGGCAGGACTACGAGCAGTACTTC
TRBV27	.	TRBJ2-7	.	CASSRYKDNYEQYF	TGTGCCAGCAGCCGATACAAAGACAACTACGAGCAGTACTTC
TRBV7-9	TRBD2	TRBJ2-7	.	CASSSWTSGSSYEQYF	TGTGCCAGCAGCTCCTGGACTAGCGGGAGTTCCTACGAGCAGTACTTC
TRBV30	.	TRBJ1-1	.	CASRWNTEAFF	TGTGCCTCTCGATGGAACACTGAAGCTTTCTTT
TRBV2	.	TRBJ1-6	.	CASSGEGINSPLHF	TGTGCCAGCAGTGGAGAGGGTATCAATTCACCCCTCCACTTT
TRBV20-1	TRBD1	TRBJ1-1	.	CSARRQGRAAFF	TGCAGTGCTAGACGACAGGGGAGAGCGGCTTTCTTT
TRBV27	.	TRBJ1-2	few	CASSRITGFYGYTF	TGTGCCAGCAGTAGAATAACAGGATTCTATGGCTACACCTTC
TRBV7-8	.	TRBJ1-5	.	CASSSGPYSNQPQHF	TGTGCCAGCAGCTCGGGACCATATAGCAATCAGCCCCAGCATTTT
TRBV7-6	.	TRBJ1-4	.	CASSLRSGYQKLFF	TGTGCCAGCAGCTTAAGGTCAGGGTATCAAAAACTGTTTTTT
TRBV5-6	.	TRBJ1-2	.	CASSFTLDGYTF	TGTGCCAGCAGCTTCACATTGGATGGCTACACCTTC
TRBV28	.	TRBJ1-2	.	CASSLAYLGYGYTF	TGTGCCAGCAGTTTAGCCTACCTAGGGTATGGCTACACCTTC
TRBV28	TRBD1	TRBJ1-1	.	CASSPGTGIIAFF	TGTGCCAGCAGCCCCGGGACAGGGATAATAGCTTTCTTT
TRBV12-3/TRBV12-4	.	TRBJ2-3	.	CASSSVADTQYF	TGTGCCAGCAGCTCGGTGGCAGATACGCAGTATTTT
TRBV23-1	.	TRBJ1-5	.	CASSPKRDGEYSNQPQHF	TGCGCCAGCAGTCCAAAAAGGGACGGGGAATATAGCAATCAGCCCCAGCATTTT
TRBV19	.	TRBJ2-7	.	CASSARQAYEQYF	TGTGCCAGTAGTGCCAGACAGGCCTACGAGCAGTACTTC
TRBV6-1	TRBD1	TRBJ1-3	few	CASRRQGKYSGNTIYF	TGTGCCAGCAGAAGACAGGGGAAGTACTCTGGAAACACCATATATTTT